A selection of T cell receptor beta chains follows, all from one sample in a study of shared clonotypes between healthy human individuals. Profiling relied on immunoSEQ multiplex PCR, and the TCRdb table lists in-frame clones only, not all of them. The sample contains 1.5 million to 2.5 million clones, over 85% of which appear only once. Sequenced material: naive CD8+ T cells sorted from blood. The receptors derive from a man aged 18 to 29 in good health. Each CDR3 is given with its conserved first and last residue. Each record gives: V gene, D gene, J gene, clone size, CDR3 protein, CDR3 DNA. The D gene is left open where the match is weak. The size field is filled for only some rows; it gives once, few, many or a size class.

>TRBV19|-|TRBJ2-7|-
CASSTGGSYEQYF
TGTGCCAGTAGCACCGGCGGGTCCTACGAGCAGTACTTC
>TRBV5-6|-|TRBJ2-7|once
CASSLDIEQYF
TGTGCCAGCAGCTTGGACATCGAGCAGTACTTC
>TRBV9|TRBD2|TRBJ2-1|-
CASSAGLVQWDEQFF
TGTGCCAGCAGCGCGGGACTAGTGCAATGGGATGAGCAGTTCTTC
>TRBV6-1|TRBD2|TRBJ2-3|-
CASSGPRAGTDTQYF
TGTGCCAGCAGTGGCCCGCGAGCGGGGACAGATACGCAGTATTTT
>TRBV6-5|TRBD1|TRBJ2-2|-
CASSPTGTGGELFF
TGTGCCAGCAGCCCGACAGGGACGGGTGGGGAGCTGTTTTTT
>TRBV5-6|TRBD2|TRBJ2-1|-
CASSLASGRESNEQFF
TGTGCCAGCAGCTTGGCCTCAGGGAGGGAAAGCAATGAGCAGTTCTTC
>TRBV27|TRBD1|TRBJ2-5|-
CASSSLQTGEETQYF
TGTGCCAGCAGTTCCTTACAGACAGGGGAGGAGACCCAGTACTTC
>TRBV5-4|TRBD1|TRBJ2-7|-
CASSLEGATYEQYF
TGTGCCAGCAGCTTGGAGGGGGCAACCTACGAGCAGTACTTC
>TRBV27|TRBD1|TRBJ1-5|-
CASSSSSGQVNQPQHF
TGTGCCAGCAGTTCCTCCTCGGGACAGGTCAATCAGCCCCAGCATTTT
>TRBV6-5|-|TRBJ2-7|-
CAGGGTTYEQYF
TGTGCCGGAGGCGGCACCACCTACGAGCAGTACTTC
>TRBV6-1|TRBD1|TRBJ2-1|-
CASSAHRGREQFF
TGTGCCAGCAGTGCACACAGGGGGCGGGAGCAGTTCTTC
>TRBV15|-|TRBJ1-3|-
CATSRDDITGSLSGNTIYF
TGTGCCACCAGCAGAGATGACATCACGGGCTCCCTCTCTGGAAACACCATATATTTT
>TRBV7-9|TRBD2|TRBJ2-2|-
CASSLELAGDTGELFF
TGTGCCAGCAGCTTAGAACTAGCGGGAGACACCGGGGAGCTGTTTTTT
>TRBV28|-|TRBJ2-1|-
CASSLRTGIGYNEQFF
TGTGCCAGCAGCCTACGAACAGGGATTGGCTACAATGAGCAGTTCTTC
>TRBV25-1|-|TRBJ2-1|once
CASSDEKSSYNEQFF
TGTGCCAGCAGTGACGAAAAGAGCTCCTACAATGAGCAGTTCTTC
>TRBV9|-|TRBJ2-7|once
CASSVSGGGDYEQYF
TGTGCCAGCAGCGTATCCGGTGGCGGGGACTACGAGCAGTACTTC
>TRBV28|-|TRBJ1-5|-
CASSWPGGDQPQHF
TGTGCCAGCAGTTGGCCGGGGGGCGATCAGCCCCAGCATTTT
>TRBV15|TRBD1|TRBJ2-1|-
CATQTDRGLLNEQFF
TGTGCCACCCAGACGGACAGGGGGCTCCTAAATGAGCAGTTCTTC
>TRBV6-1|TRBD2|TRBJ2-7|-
CASSEWGGAGYEQYF
TGTGCCAGCAGTGAATGGGGGGGAGCGGGGTACGAGCAGTACTTC
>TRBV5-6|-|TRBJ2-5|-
CASSLGGQETQYF
TGTGCCAGCAGCTTAGGTGGGCAAGAGACCCAGTACTTC
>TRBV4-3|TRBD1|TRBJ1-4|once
CASSQDRWDGTENEKLFF
TGCGCCAGCAGCCAAGATCGATGGGACGGGACAGAGAATGAAAAACTGTTTTTT
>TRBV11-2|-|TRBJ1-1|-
CASSLVPFGSEAFF
TGTGCCAGCAGCTTGGTTCCCTTTGGGTCTGAAGCTTTCTTT
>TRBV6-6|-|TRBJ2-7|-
CASSYSGQETTYEQYF
TGTGCCAGCAGTTACTCCGGTCAGGAGACTACCTACGAGCAGTACTTC
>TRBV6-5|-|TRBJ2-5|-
CASSYQGTQYF
TGTGCCAGCAGTTATCAGGGGACCCAGTACTTC
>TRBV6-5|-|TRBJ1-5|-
CASSYREGTQPQHF
TGTGCCAGCAGTTACCGGGAGGGAACTCAGCCCCAGCATTTT
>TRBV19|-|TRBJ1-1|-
CASSIIHQQGSFAFF
TGTGCCAGTAGTATCATCCACCAACAGGGCTCTTTTGCTTTCTTT
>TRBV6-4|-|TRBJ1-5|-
CASSPTRGAGSNQPQHF
TGTGCCAGCAGTCCTACTCGGGGGGCTGGTAGCAATCAGCCCCAGCATTTT
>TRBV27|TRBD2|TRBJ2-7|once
CASSLGSGLTYEQYF
TGTGCCAGCAGCCTTGGTAGCGGGCTTACCTACGAGCAGTACTTC
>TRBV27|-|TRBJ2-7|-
CASSMYRSSYEQYF
TGTGCCAGCAGTATGTACAGGAGCTCCTACGAGCAGTACTTC
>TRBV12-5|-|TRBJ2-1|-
CASGPSSYNEQFF
TGTGCTAGTGGTCCAAGTTCCTACAATGAGCAGTTCTTC